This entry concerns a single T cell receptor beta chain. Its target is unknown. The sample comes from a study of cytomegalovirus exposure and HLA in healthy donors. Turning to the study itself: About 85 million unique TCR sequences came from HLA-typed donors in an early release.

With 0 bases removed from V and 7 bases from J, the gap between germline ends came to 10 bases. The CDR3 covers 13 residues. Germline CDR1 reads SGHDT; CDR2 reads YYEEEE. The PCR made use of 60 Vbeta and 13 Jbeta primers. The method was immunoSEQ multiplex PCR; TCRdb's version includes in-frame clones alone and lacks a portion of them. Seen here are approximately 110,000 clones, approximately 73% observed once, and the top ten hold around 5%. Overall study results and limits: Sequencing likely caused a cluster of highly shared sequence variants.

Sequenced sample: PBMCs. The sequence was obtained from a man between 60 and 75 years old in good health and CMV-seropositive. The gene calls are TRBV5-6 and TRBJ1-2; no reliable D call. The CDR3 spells CASSLASPFGYTF. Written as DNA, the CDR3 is TGTGCCAGCAGCTTGGCGTCCCCTTTTGGCTACACCTTC.